This T cell receptor beta chain was observed in a study of Graves' ophthalmopathy and Graves' hyperthyroidism. General study points: The authors also found most expanded thyroid clonotypes above 0.001 frequency in blood. Using a 13-signature model, the authors split ophthalmopathy from stable hyperthyroidism, with about 90% sensitivity and approximately 78% specificity.

CDR1 and CDR2 (germline): LNHNV, YYDKDF (reference sequence). J lost 10 bases, V lost 3 bases, and 10 bases had no gene match. This CDR3 has 14 residues. Exclusion criteria comprised other autoimmune diseases, uncontrolled infections, pregnancy or lactation in patients. Patients were diagnosed from clinical symptoms, serum thyroxine, TRAb, thyroid ultrasound and orbital computed tomography. This clonotype is categorized as medium-sized (0.01 to 0.1%). The antigen remains unidentified. Amplifying from RNA transcripts, the study obtained TCR beta CDR3 regions. First-round RT-PCR with HTBI primers preceded a second-round multiplex PCR. TCRdb re-called the multiplex PCR reads with MiXCR, one entry per CDR3 protein. The data hold about 48,000 distinct CDR3 sequences, with 50% observed a single time.

Sequencing input: peripheral blood. This clonotype was obtained from an adult man with Graves' ophthalmopathy. This chain connects TRBV15 to TRBJ1-1; 8 positions agree with TRBD1. The CDR3 bases are TGTGCCACCAGCAGTATAGGACAGGGAGGGGTAGCTTTCTTT. This codes for CATSSIGQGGVAFF.